The rows below give T cell receptor beta chains drawn from one sample of a study of blood T cell repertoires in COVID-19. Method: immunoSEQ multiplex PCR; TCRdb's copy keeps in-frame clones and lacks some. The table shows 250,000 to 400,000 clones, with about 87% occurring only once. The sequencing sample was made of peripheral blood. The source of these receptors is a woman aged 25-40 years with COVID-19, enrolled during active disease. Both conserved end residues are part of each CDR3. The D gene is left open where the match is weak. The size field is filled for only some rows; it gives once, few, many or a size class.

CDR3 | DNA | size | J | D | V
CARSLGDNKDLAGLTDTQYF | TGTGCCAGAAGCTTGGGGGACAATAAGGACCTAGCGGGGCTCACAGATACGCAGTATTTT | NA | TRBJ2-3 | TRBD2 | TRBV5-3
CASSRTGSYNEQFF | TGTGCCAGCAGTCGGACAGGGTCCTACAATGAGCAGTTCTTC | few | TRBJ2-1 | TRBD1 | TRBV6-5
CASSGQGQQPQHF | TGTGCCAGCAGTGGACAGGGCCAACAGCCCCAGCATTTT | NA | TRBJ1-5 | TRBD1 | TRBV12-3/TRBV12-4
CASSYSTGDNLHF | TGTGCCAGCAGTTACTCGACGGGAGACAACCTCCACTTT | NA | TRBJ1-6 | NA | TRBV6-2/TRBV6-3
CASSYLTGNTIYF | TGTGCCAGCAGCTATCTAACTGGAAACACCATATATTTT | NA | TRBJ1-3 | NA | TRBV5-5
CANKRSTQYF | TGTGCCAATAAGCGATCTACGCAGTATTTT | NA | TRBJ2-3 | NA | TRBV2
CASSQGDRGRYTNEKLFF | TGTGCCAGCAGCCAGGGGGACAGGGGGCGGTATACTAATGAAAAACTGTTTTTT | NA | TRBJ1-4 | TRBD1 | TRBV3-1/TRBV3-2
CASSPGSANEKLFF | TGTGCCAGCAGCCCTGGGAGCGCGAATGAAAAACTGTTTTTT | NA | TRBJ1-4 | NA | TRBV11-2
CASSIGQGGNYGYTF | TGTGCCAGCAGTATAGGACAGGGCGGTAACTATGGCTACACCTTC | NA | TRBJ1-2 | TRBD1 | TRBV28
CASSLDGQPQHF | TGTGCCAGCAGCTTGGACGGTCAGCCCCAGCATTTT | NA | TRBJ1-5 | NA | TRBV5-4
CASSPTGIYEQCF | TGTGCCAGCAGCCCGACAGGGATCTACGAGCAGTGCTTC | NA | TRBJ2-7 | TRBD1 | TRBV12-3/TRBV12-4
CASSDQMNTEAFF | TGTGCCAGCAGTGATCAAATGAACACTGAAGCTTTCTTT | NA | TRBJ1-1 | NA | TRBV2
CASSKIQGGKLFF | TGTGCCAGCAGTAAAATACAGGGTGGAAAACTGTTTTTT | NA | TRBJ1-4 | NA | TRBV6-5
CASSLVLAGVNEQFF | TGCGCCAGCAGCTTGGTTCTAGCGGGGGTGAATGAGCAGTTCTTC | NA | TRBJ2-1 | TRBD2 | TRBV5-1
CASSSIRAIGDTGELFF | TGTGCTAGCAGCTCTATAAGGGCGATAGGGGACACCGGGGAGCTGTTTTTT | NA | TRBJ2-2 | NA | TRBV7-7
CASSYGGVSYNEQFF | TGTGCCAGCAGTTACGGGGGGGTATCCTACAATGAGCAGTTCTTC | once | TRBJ2-1 | TRBD2 | TRBV6-5
CASSYTGQYGYTF | TGTGCCAGCAGTTATACAGGCCAGTATGGCTACACCTTC | few | TRBJ1-2 | NA | TRBV28
CASSDRDRLRTF | TGTGCCAGCAGTGACCGGGACAGGCTTCGGACCTTC | NA | TRBJ1-2 | TRBD1 | TRBV2
CASSFRTGGRTGELFF | TGTGCCAGCAGCTTTAGGACAGGGGGCAGAACCGGGGAGCTGTTTTTT | NA | TRBJ2-2 | TRBD1 | TRBV7-2
CASSELGQGPGEAFF | TGCGCCAGCAGTGAGTTGGGGCAGGGGCCAGGTGAAGCTTTCTTT | NA | TRBJ1-1 | NA | TRBV10-2
CASSLSGGAVNEQFF | TGTGCCAGCAGCTTAAGCGGGGGGGCCGTCAATGAGCAGTTCTTC | NA | TRBJ2-1 | TRBD2 | TRBV7-3
CASSSGQGVDEQFF | TGCGCCAGCAGCTCGGGACAGGGTGTCGATGAGCAGTTCTTC | NA | TRBJ2-1 | TRBD1 | TRBV5-1
CASSSPGFRMSSYNEQFF | TGTGCCAGCAGCTCTCCGGGATTCCGAATGAGCTCCTACAATGAGCAGTTCTTC | NA | TRBJ2-1 | NA | TRBV9
CASSAIRDFAHDKLFF | TGTGCCAGTAGTGCCATTCGGGACTTCGCACATGATAAACTGTTTTTT | NA | TRBJ1-4 | NA | TRBV19
CASMKGLGTGAKAEAFF | TGTGCCAGCATGAAAGGTCTAGGGACAGGCGCGAAGGCTGAAGCTTTCTTT | NA | TRBJ1-1 | TRBD1 | TRBV2
CASSPTIYNEQFF | TGCGCCAGCAGTCCCACAATCTACAATGAGCAGTTCTTC | NA | TRBJ2-1 | NA | TRBV10-1
CATSDLDSPYEQYF | TGTGCCACCAGTGATTTGGACAGCCCCTACGAGCAGTACTTC | NA | TRBJ2-7 | NA | TRBV24-1
CASSQNRVNTEAFF | TGTGCCAGCAGCCAAAACAGGGTGAACACTGAAGCTTTCTTT | NA | TRBJ1-1 | NA | TRBV11-2
CASSMGTRSNQPQHF | TGTGCCAGTAGTATGGGGACACGTAGCAATCAGCCCCAGCATTTT | NA | TRBJ1-5 | NA | TRBV19
CSVDDSGETQYF | TGCAGCGTAGATGACTCGGGGGAGACCCAGTACTTC | NA | TRBJ2-5 | NA | TRBV29-1
CASSLGLGGVYEQYF | TGTGCCAGCAGCTTAGGTCTAGGGGGAGTCTACGAGCAGTACTTC | NA | TRBJ2-7 | NA | TRBV7-2
CATGGGSYEQYF | TGTGCCACCGGCGGGGGATCCTACGAGCAGTACTTC | NA | TRBJ2-7 | TRBD2 | TRBV10-3
CASRTGGNTEAFF | TGTGCCAGCCGGACAGGGGGGAACACTGAAGCTTTCTTT | NA | TRBJ1-1 | TRBD1 | TRBV19
CATSLSPSNQPQHF | TGTGCCACCAGTTTGAGCCCGTCGAATCAGCCCCAGCATTTT | NA | TRBJ1-5 | NA | TRBV24-1
CASSPKQVMNTEAFF | TGTGCCAGTAGCCCAAAACAGGTTATGAACACTGAAGCTTTCTTT | NA | TRBJ1-1 | NA | TRBV19
CASSQEGGDADTQYF | TGTGCCAGCAGCCAAGAAGGCGGGGACGCAGATACGCAGTATTTT | NA | TRBJ2-3 | NA | TRBV3-1/TRBV3-2
CASSFGGVTNEKLFF | TGTGCCAGCAGTTTCGGAGGGGTAACTAATGAAAAACTGTTTTTT | NA | TRBJ1-4 | NA | TRBV2
CAISVADTQYF | TGTGCCATCAGTGTAGCGGATACGCAGTATTTT | NA | TRBJ2-3 | NA | TRBV10-3
CASSSYRGPGSYGYTF | TGTGCCAGCAGCTCATACAGGGGCCCAGGAAGCTATGGCTACACCTTC | NA | TRBJ1-2 | TRBD1 | TRBV7-6
CASSLRASGVGYNEQFF | TGTGCCAGCAGCTTACGGGCTAGCGGGGTAGGATACAATGAGCAGTTCTTC | NA | TRBJ2-1 | TRBD2 | TRBV13
CAAISSGGLGYTF | TGTGCCGCAATATCCTCGGGGGGATTGGGCTACACCTTC | NA | TRBJ1-2 | NA | TRBV6-5
CASSKGFKQGFVYNEQFF | TGCGCCAGCAGCAAGGGTTTCAAACAGGGGTTTGTGTACAATGAGCAGTTCTTC | NA | TRBJ2-1 | TRBD1 | TRBV5-1
CASSPHEGPEAFF | TGTGCCAGCTCACCACACGAGGGTCCTGAAGCTTTCTTT | NA | TRBJ1-1 | NA | TRBV18
CASSRTGDGGTEAFF | TGTGCCAGTAGTAGGACGGGGGACGGTGGCACTGAAGCTTTCTTT | NA | TRBJ1-1 | NA | TRBV19
CASSHRAKGAFSSGNTIYF | TGTGCCAGCAGCCATCGGGCTAAGGGGGCCTTTAGCTCTGGAAACACCATATATTTT | NA | TRBJ1-3 | TRBD1 | TRBV9
CASSQQGSYTEAFF | TGTGCCAGCAGCCAACAGGGCAGCTACACTGAAGCTTTCTTT | NA | TRBJ1-1 | NA | TRBV7-9
CASSLFSTGAYPGGYTF | TGTGCCAGCAGTTTATTTTCAACAGGGGCCTACCCGGGTGGCTACACCTTC | NA | TRBJ1-2 | TRBD1 | TRBV28
CASSGTGGRRLMNTEAFF | TGTGCCAGCTCAGGTACAGGGGGCCGGCGACTCATGAACACTGAAGCTTTCTTT | few | TRBJ1-1 | TRBD1 | TRBV18
CASRVLGELNTEAFF | TGTGCCAGCAGAGTTTTGGGAGAGCTGAACACTGAAGCTTTCTTT | NA | TRBJ1-1 | NA | TRBV28
CASSLVGGAGSDTQYF | TGTGCCAGCAGCTTAGTTGGAGGGGCAGGGTCAGATACGCAGTATTTT | NA | TRBJ2-3 | NA | TRBV11-3